This entry concerns a single T cell receptor (beta chain). Per the germline V gene, CDR1 is LNHDA and CDR2 is SQIVND (reference sequence). There are 14 residues in the CDR3. Losses at the gene ends were 7 bases for V and 0 bases for J; bases not matched to a gene: 5. The assay was immunoSEQ multiplex PCR, and TCRdb's table has in-frame clones only and misses some. The repertoire has tens of thousands of clones, roughly 90% of them found once; the top ten carry 0.41%. This sample was taken from a study of technical replicates of blood from a few donors. This sequence joins TRBV19 and TRBJ2-7; 8 bases match TRBD1. The sequence derives from a human donor in good health. The sequencing input was T cells isolated from PBMCs. CDR3 nucleotides: TGTGCCAGTACCACCGGGACAGGCTCCTACGAGCAGTACTTC. Translated, it gives CASTTGTGSYEQYF.